This T cell receptor (beta chain) was recovered during a study of breast tumors, draining lymph nodes, adjacent tissues (dated by TCRdb to the mid-2010s). Background on the whole study: TCR beta repertoires were compared across tumor, adjacent nontumor tissue and axillary lymph nodes obtained from breast cancer patients. The study was designed to assess the relationships and possible T-cell exchange between tumor, surrounding tissue and draining lymph node repertoires in human breast cancer.

Sequenced on an Illumina HiSeq 2000. TCR beta chain libraries were generated through multiplex PCR amplification. The amplified TCR beta chain products were analyzed by high-throughput sequencing. TCRdb redid the processing of the public reads, applying fastp at Q25 and MiXCR, and retained in-frame beta chains. Each entry merges the rows of one CDR3 protein and shows their most common DNA and genes. A total of 190,000 or so distinct CDR3 sequences appear in this sample, around 29% of them only once. Jointly, the top ten make up 4% to 5.5% of the sample. Overall results and qualifications from the work: T-cell repertoire diversity in tumors was found to be lower than in lymph nodes but higher than in nontumor tissue, and preferential V and J gene usage was observed. The data were considered consistent with most tumor T cells being derived from the lymph node and subsequently expanding within tumor tissue. In luminal-like breast cancer, tumor and nontumor tissue repertoires resembled each other significantly more than in basal-like breast cancer. The conclusion that tumor T cells originate in lymph nodes was framed as consistent with a hypothesis rather than directly demonstrated.

V has 2 bases trimmed and J has 2 bases trimmed; junction bases matching no gene number 4. Measured from the cysteine to the phenylalanine, the CDR3 is 15 residues long. Of the read, only the CDR3 DNA is kept; its 45 bases are in frame from base 1. CDR1 and CDR2 are read off the germline V gene as MNHEY and SVGEGT. Turning to this clonotype: The antigen this receptor binds is unknown. No much larger clone exists at a distance of one base, and base qualities are not known.

Lymph node samples were obtained from the axillary draining lymph nodes of breast cancer patients. Rearrangement joined TRBV6-2 or TRBV6-3 to TRBJ2-3; TRBD1 fits 7 bases in the junction. Material for sequencing was axillary lymph node tissue. The receptor comes from a female donor with breast cancer. Some clones in this sample may be carry-over from other donors' samples. The nucleotides are TGTGCCAGCAGTTACCGACAGGGCCCCACAGATACGCAGTATTTT. Translated, it reads CASSYRQGPTDTQYF.